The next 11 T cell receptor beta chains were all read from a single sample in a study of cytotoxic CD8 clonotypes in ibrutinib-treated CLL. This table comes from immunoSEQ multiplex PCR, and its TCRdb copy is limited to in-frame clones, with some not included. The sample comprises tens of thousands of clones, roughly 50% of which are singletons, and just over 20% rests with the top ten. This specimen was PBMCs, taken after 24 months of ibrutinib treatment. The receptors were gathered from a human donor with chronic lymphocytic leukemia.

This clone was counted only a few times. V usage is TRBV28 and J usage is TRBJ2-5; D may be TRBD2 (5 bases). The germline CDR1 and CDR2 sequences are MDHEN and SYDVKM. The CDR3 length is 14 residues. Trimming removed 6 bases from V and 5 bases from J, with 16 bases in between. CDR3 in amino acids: CASSPVPSWETQYF. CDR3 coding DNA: TGTGCCAGCAGCCCAGTCCCTAGCTGGGAGACCCAGTACTTC.

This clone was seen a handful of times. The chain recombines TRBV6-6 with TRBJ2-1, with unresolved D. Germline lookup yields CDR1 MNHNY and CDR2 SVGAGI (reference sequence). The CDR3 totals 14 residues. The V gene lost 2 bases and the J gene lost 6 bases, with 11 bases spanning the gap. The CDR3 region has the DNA TGTGCCAGCAGTTACGATTTTCGCAGCAATGAGCAGTTCTTC. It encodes CASSYDFRSNEQFF.

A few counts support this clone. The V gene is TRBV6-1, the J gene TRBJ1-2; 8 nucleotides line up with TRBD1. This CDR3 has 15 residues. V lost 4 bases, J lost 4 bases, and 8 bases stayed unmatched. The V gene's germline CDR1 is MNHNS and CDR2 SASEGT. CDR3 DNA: TGTGCCAGCAGTGCCGCCGGGACAGGCCTCTATGGCTACACCTTC. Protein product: CASSAAGTGLYGYTF.

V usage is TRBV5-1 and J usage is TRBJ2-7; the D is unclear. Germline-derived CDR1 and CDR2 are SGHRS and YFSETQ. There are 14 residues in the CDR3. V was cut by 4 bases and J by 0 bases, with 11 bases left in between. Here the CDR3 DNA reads TGCGCCAGCAGCCCGCACCAGAGCTCCTACGAGCAGTACTTC. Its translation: CASSPHQSSYEQYF.

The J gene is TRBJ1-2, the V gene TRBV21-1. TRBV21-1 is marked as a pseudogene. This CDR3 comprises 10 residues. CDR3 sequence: CAPLGVVYTF. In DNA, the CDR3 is TGTGCCCCTCTTGGCGTTGTTTACACCTTC.

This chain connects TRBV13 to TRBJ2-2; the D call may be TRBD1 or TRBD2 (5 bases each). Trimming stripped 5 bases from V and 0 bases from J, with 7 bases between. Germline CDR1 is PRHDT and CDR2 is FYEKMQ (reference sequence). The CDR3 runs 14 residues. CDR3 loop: CASSQGANTGELFF. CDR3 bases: TGTGCCAGCAGCCAGGGAGCGAACACCGGGGAGCTGTTTTTT.

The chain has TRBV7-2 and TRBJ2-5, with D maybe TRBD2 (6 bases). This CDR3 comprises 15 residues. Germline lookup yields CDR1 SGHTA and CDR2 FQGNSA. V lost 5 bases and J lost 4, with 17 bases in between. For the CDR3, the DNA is TGTGCCAGCAGCCCGAATCCCGGGACTCTAGAGACCCAGTACTTC. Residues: CASSPNPGTLETQYF.

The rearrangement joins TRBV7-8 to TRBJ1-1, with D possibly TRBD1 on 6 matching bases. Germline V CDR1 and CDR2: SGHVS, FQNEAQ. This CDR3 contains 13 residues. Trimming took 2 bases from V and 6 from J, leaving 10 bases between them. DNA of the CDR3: TGTGCCAGCAGCTTACAGGACAGATCTGAAGCTTTCTTT. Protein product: CASSLQDRSEAFF.

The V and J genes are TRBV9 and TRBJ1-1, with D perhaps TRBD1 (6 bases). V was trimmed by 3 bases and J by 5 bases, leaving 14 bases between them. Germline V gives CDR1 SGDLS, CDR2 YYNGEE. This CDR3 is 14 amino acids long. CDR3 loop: CASSGSQGRTEAFF. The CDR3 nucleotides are TGTGCCAGCAGCGGCTCCCAGGGGAGGACTGAAGCTTTCTTT.

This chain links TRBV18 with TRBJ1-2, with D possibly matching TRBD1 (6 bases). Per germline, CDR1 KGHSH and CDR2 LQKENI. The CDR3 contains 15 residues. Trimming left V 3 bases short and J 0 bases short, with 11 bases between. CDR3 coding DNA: TGTGCCAGCTCACCCGGACAGAAAGCTAACTATGGCTACACCTTC. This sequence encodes CASSPGQKANYGYTF. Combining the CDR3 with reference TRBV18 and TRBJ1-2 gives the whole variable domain NAGVMQNPRHLVRRRGQEARLRCSPMKGHSHVYWYRQLPEEGLKFMVYLQKENIIDESGMPKERFSAEFPKEGPSILRIQQVVRGDSAAYFCASSPGQKANYGYTFGSGTRLTVV.

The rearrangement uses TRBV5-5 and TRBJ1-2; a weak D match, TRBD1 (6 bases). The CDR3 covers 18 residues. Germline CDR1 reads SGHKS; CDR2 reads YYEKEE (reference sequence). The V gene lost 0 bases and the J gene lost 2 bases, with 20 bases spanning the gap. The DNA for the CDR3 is TGTGCCAGCAGCTTGGACCCGCGTCCTCGGACAGCAAACTATGGCTACACCTTC. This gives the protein CASSLDPRPRTANYGYTF.